Listed below are T cell receptor beta chains from one sample, sequenced in a study of T cell responses to AZD1222 COVID-19 vaccine. Profiling relied on immunoSEQ multiplex PCR, and the TCRdb table lists in-frame clones only, not all of them. The sample holds some 170,000 clones, under 95% seen once. Material: peripheral blood, obtained 28 days after the second AZD1222 dose. The origin of the receptors is an adult who received the AZD1222 COVID-19 vaccine. The CDR3 runs from the conserved cysteine through the conserved F or W. The D gene is left open where the match is weak. Expanded clones are given a class, and other clones once, few, many or no size at all.

j_gene	v_gene	abundance	d_gene	CDR3aa	CDR3nt
TRBJ2-7	TRBV10-3	NA	TRBD1	CASLDRVDYEQYF	TGTGCCTCCTTGGACAGGGTGGACTACGAGCAGTACTTC
TRBJ1-1	TRBV30	NA	NA	CAWMTGIGVNTEAFF	TGTGCCTGGATGACAGGTATTGGTGTGAACACTGAAGCTTTCTTT
TRBJ1-1	TRBV5-1	NA	TRBD1	CASRLEQGVGAEAFF	TGCGCCAGCAGGTTAGAACAGGGGGTCGGGGCTGAAGCTTTCTTT
TRBJ2-5	TRBV5-1	few	NA	CASSYSETQYF	TGCGCCAGCAGTTACTCCGAGACCCAGTACTTC
TRBJ2-7	TRBV3-1/TRBV3-2	once	NA	CASSHRVSYEQYF	TGTGCCAGCAGCCACAGGGTCTCGTACGAGCAGTACTTC
TRBJ2-1	TRBV29-1	once	NA	CSVGWPEQFF	TGCAGCGTTGGTTGGCCTGAGCAGTTCTTC
TRBJ1-2	TRBV4-1	NA	NA	CASSQSTGFTYGYTF	TGCGCCAGCAGCCAATCAACAGGGTTTACCTATGGCTACACCTTC
TRBJ1-5	TRBV28	NA	TRBD1	CASRDRGYQPQHF	TGTGCCAGCCGGGACAGGGGATATCAGCCCCAGCATTTT
TRBJ1-6	TRBV6-2/TRBV6-3	NA	TRBD1	CASSYSDRAGNSPLHF	TGTGCCAGCAGTTACTCCGACAGGGCCGGGAATTCACCCCTCCACTTT
TRBJ1-5	TRBV18	NA	NA	CASSRNPLTGPAFNQPQHF	TGTGCCAGCTCAAGAAACCCCCTAACGGGCCCTGCCTTTAATCAGCCCCAGCATTTT
TRBJ1-5	TRBV3-1/TRBV3-2	NA	TRBD1	CASSRGTGANNQPQHF	TGTGCCAGCAGCCGGGGGACAGGGGCAAACAATCAGCCCCAGCATTTT
TRBJ2-5	TRBV27	NA	NA	CASSPRGSGETQYF	TGTGCCAGCAGTCCAAGGGGGTCGGGGGAGACCCAGTACTTC
TRBJ1-2	TRBV7-9	NA	NA	CASSRTATLNYGYTF	TGTGCCAGCAGCCGCACAGCTACTCTTAACTATGGCTACACCTTC
TRBJ1-5	TRBV7-8	NA	NA	CASSPSRGRERNQPQHF	TGTGCCAGCAGCCCATCCCGGGGCCGCGAGCGCAATCAGCCCCAGCATTTT
TRBJ2-6	TRBV6-5	NA	TRBD1	CASSSDRAGANVLTF	TGTGCCAGCAGTTCGGACAGGGCTGGGGCCAACGTCCTGACTTTC
TRBJ2-3	TRBV4-1	NA	NA	CASSQDGIMRETQYF	TGCGCCAGCAGCCAAGATGGTATTATGAGGGAGACGCAGTATTTT
TRBJ1-2	TRBV18	NA	NA	CASSEQGFANYGYTF	TGTGCCAGCTCAGAACAGGGTTTCGCTAACTATGGCTACACCTTC
TRBJ2-7	TRBV29-1	NA	TRBD1	CSVGTGQNNPYEQYF	TGCAGCGTCGGTACGGGACAGAATAACCCCTACGAGCAGTACTTC
TRBJ1-1	TRBV27	NA	TRBD1	CASSQDRVGTEAFF	TGTGCCAGCAGTCAGGACAGGGTGGGCACTGAAGCTTTCTTT
TRBJ2-5	TRBV4-1	once	TRBD1	CASSNRDRAFQETQYF	TGCGCCAGCAGCAACCGGGACAGGGCATTCCAAGAGACCCAGTACTTC
TRBJ1-1	TRBV11-2	once	NA	CASSTFMNTEAFF	TGTGCCAGCAGCACGTTCATGAACACTGAAGCTTTCTTT
TRBJ2-7	TRBV7-2	NA	TRBD2	CASSMTSGFHYEQYF	TGTGCCAGCAGCATGACTAGCGGGTTCCACTACGAGCAGTACTTC